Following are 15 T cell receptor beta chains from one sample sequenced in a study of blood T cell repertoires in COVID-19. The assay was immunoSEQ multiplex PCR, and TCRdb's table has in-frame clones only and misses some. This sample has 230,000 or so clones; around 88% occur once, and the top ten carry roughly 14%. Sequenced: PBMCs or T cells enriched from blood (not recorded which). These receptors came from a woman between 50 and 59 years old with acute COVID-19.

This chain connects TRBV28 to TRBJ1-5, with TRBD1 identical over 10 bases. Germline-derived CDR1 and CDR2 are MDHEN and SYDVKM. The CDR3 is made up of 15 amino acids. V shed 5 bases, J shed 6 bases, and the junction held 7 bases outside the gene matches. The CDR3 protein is CASSQWGTGAQPQHF. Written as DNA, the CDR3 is TGTGCCAGCAGTCAGTGGGGGACAGGGGCTCAGCCCCAGCATTTT.

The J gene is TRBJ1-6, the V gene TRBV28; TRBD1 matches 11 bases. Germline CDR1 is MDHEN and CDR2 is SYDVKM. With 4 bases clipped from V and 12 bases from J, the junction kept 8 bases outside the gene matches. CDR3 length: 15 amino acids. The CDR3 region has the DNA TGTGCCAGCAGTTACGGGACAGGGGGTCGGGAACCCCTCCACTTT. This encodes CASSYGTGGREPLHF.

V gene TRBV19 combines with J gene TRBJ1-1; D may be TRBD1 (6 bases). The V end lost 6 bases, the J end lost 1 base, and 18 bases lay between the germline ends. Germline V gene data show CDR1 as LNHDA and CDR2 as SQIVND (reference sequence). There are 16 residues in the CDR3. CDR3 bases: TGTGCCAGTAGCAAACTTGAGGGACAAGGGAACACTGAAGCTTTCTTT. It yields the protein CASSKLEGQGNTEAFF. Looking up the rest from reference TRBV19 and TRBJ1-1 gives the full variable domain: DGGITQSPKYLFRKEGQNVTLSCEQNLNHDAMYWYRQDPGQGLRLIYYSQIVNDFQKGDIAEGYSVSREKKESFPLTVTSAQKNPTAFYLCASSKLEGQGNTEAFFGQGTRLTVV.

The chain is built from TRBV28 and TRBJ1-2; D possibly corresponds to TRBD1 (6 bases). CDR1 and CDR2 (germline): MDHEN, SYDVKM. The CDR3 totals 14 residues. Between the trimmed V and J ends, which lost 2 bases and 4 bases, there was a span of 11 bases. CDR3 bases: TGTGCCAGCAGTTTAAGGGGGACACGCTATGGCTACACCTTC. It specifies CASSLRGTRYGYTF.

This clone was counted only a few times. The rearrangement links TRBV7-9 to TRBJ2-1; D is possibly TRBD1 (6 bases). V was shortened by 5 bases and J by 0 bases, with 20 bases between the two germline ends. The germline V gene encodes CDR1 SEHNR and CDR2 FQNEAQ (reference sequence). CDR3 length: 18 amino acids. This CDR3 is CASSQELTGWGSYNEQFF. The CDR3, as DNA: TGTGCCAGCAGCCAGGAACTAACAGGGTGGGGCTCCTACAATGAGCAGTTCTTC.

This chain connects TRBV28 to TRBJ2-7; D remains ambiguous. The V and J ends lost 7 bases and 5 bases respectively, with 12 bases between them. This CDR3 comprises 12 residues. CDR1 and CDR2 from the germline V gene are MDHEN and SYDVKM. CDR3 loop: CASTLAPDEQYF. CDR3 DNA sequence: TGTGCCAGCACCCTCGCCCCAGACGAGCAGTACTTC.

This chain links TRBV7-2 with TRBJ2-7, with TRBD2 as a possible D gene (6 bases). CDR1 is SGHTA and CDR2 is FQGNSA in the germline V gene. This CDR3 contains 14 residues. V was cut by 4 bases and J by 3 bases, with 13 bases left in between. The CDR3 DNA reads TGTGCCAGCAGCTCGTCGGTGGGGGGCTACGAGCAGTACTTC. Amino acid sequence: CASSSSVGGYEQYF.

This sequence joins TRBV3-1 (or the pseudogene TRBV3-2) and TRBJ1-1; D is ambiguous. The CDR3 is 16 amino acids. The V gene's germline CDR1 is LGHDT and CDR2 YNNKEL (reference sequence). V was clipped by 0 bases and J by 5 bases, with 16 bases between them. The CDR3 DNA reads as TGTGCCAGCAGCCAAGATTGGAGTCTTTCTGGGACTGAAGCTTTCTTT. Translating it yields CASSQDWSLSGTEAFF.

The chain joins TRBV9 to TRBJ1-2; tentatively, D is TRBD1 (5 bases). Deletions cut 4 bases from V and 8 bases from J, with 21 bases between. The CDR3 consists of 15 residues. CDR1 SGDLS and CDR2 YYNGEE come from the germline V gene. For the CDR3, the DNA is TGTGCCAGCAGCCCAATCGGCGGCAGGGAAAAAGGCTACACCTTC. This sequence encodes CASSPIGGREKGYTF. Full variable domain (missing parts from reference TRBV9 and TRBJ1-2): DSGVTQTPKHLITATGQRVTLRCSPRSGDLSVYWYQQSLDQGLQFLIQYYNGEERAKGNILERFSAQQFPDLHSELNLSSLELGDSALYFCASSPIGGREKGYTFGSGTRLTVV.

CDR3 amino acids: CASSIGSSSNQPQHF. The CDR3, as DNA: TGTGCCAGCAGCATAGGGAGTTCTAGCAATCAGCCCCAGCATTTT. This chain links TRBV9 with TRBJ1-5, with D unclear. Germline values: CDR1 SGDLS, CDR2 YYNGEE. V lost 4 bases and J 0 bases, leaving 11 bases between the germline ends. The CDR3 has 15 amino acids.

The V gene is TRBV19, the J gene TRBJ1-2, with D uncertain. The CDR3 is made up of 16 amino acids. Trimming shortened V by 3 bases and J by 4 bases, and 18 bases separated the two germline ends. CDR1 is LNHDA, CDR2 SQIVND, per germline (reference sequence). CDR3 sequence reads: CASSIEATWGGYGYTF. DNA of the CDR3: TGTGCCAGTAGTATTGAGGCTACATGGGGAGGCTATGGCTACACCTTC.

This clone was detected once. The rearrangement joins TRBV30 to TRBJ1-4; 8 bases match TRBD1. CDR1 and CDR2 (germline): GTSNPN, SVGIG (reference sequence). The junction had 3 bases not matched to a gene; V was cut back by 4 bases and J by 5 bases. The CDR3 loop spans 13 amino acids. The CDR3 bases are TGTGCCTGGACGACAGGGGTAAATGAAAAACTGTTTTTT. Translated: CAWTTGVNEKLFF.

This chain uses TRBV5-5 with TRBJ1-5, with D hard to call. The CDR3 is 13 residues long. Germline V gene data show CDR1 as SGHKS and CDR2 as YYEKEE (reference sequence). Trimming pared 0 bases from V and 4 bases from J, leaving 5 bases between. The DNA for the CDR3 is TGTGCCAGCAGCTTGGTCAGGAATCAGCCCCAGCATTTT. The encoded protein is CASSLVRNQPQHF.

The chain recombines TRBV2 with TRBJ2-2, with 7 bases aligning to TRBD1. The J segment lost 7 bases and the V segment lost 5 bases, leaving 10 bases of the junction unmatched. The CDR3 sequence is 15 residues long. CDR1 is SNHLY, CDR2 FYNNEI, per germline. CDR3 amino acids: CASSYDRAPIGELFF. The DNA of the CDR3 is TGTGCCAGCAGTTACGACAGGGCTCCGATCGGGGAGCTGTTTTTT. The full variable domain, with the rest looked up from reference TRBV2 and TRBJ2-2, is EPEVTQTPSHQVTQMGQEVILRCVPISNHLYFYWYRQILGQKVEFLVSFYNNEISEKSEIFDDQFSVERPDGSNFTLKIRSTKLEDSAMYFCASSYDRAPIGELFFGEGSRLTVL.

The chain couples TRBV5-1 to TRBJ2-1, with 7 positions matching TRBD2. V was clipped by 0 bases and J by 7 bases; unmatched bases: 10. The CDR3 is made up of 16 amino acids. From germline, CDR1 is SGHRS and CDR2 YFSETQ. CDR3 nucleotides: TGCGCCAGCAGCTTGGCCGTGGCTAGCGGAAAGAATGAGCAGTTCTTC. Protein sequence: CASSLAVASGKNEQFF.